This T cell receptor beta chain originates from a study of cytomegalovirus exposure and HLA in healthy donors. Across the whole study: In a previous analysis, around 120 million unique TCR beta sequences were found from about 190 million T cells.

This CDR3 has 14 amino acids. Regarding this clone: Antigen specificity is unknown.

It was with 60 Vbeta and 13 Jbeta primers that the PCR ran. Sequencing was performed with immunoSEQ multiplex PCR; in TCRdb, only in-frame clones are kept and a portion is missing. The table records about 150,000 clones, over 80% of them present only once. Study-wide findings and caveats: According to an earlier analysis, most TCR beta V segments yielded productive rearrangements about 90% or about 30% of the time. The authors later found TCR association rates varying by HLA locus, with DRB1 most and HLA-C fewest.

Nominal health characterized the donors when sampled, though unrecorded immune exposures were likely. This receptor was taken from a woman aged 18-29 years in good health and CMV-seronegative. Sequencing used PBMCs. This rearrangement joins TRBV21-1 to TRBJ1-1; TRBD1, the table's D call, was not compared with the DNA. TRBV21-1 is annotated as a pseudogene. The CDR3 region is CASSKKTENTEAFF. In DNA form, the CDR3 reads TGTGCCAGCAGCAAAAAAACAGAGAACACTGAAGCTTTCTTT.